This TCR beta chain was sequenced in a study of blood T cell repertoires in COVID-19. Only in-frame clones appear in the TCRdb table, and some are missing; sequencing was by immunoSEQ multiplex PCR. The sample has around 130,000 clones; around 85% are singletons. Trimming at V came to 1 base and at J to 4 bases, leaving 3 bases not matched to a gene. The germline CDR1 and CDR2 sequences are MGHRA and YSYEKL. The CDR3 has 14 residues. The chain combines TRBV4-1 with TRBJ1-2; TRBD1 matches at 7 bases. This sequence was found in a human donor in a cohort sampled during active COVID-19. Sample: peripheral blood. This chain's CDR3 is CASSQGDSFYGYTF. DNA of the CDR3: TGCGCCAGCAGCCAAGGGGACAGCTTCTATGGCTACACCTTC.